The following is a T cell receptor beta chain sequence with its context. The specificity of this receptor is unknown. No much larger clone is present one base from it, and per-base qualities are unavailable. The sample's treatment or condition label, in plain terms: live attenuated yellow fever vaccine strain. At each blood-draw timepoint, two biological replicates of bulk PBMCs were obtained. PBMCs were isolated from peripheral blood using a standard Ficoll-Paque protocol. TriZol was used to extract RNA from bulk PBMCs, CD4 and CD8 fractions, and dextramer-positive and dextramer-negative fractions. The sample belongs to a study of T cells after yellow fever vaccination (dated by TCRdb to about 2019). In the study overall: Libraries from fractions with low cell numbers were prepared with the SMART-Seq v4 Ultra Low Input RNA kit. To follow T-cell clones before and after both primary and booster YFV17D yellow fever vaccination, bulk TCR alpha and beta repertoires underwent longitudinal sequencing. Two healthy male donors, one aged 18 to 29 and one aged 30 to 39 years, were included in the cohort. Bulk PBMC replicates and cell subsets were isolated from blood drawn at multiple timepoints before and after both primary and secondary immunization. The research as a whole found: A small fraction of clonotypes showed up in both the CD4 and CD8 compartments, probably as a result of convergent recombination. The secondary T-cell response was weaker than the primary response but faster, peaking on day 5 instead of day 15. After the booster, most of the clones that had expanded following primary vaccination were detected again (about 95% of CD4 and around 90% of CD8), which suggests that memory was broadly maintained. Computational filtering was needed because FACS-sorted repertoires could contain abundant contaminating clonotypes from the bulk population. The study included only a couple of donors, which limits how far the findings can be generalized.

TCR cDNA was made using 5'RACE template switching, a step that added a universal primer site and unique molecular identifiers. cDNA synthesis was primed from both the TCR alpha and TCR beta constant segments. Library amplification involved two PCR steps, and the second step added sample barcodes and sequencing adapters. Libraries were sequenced on Illumina HiSeq 2500 (2x100 bp) or NovaSeq (2x150 bp). Concerning the study's data processing: Demultiplexing of reads and collapsing into UMI consensus sequences were performed with MIGEC, and V(D)J alignment was carried out with MiXCR. Vaccine-responding clonotypes were identified with edgeR using replicate PBMC samples, with FDR below 0.01 and a log2 fold change above 5 up to day 15 being required. Bulk clonotypes were assigned CD4 or CD8 identity according to which sequenced CD4 or CD8 repertoire held them at higher abundance. TCRdb took the public reads, trimmed them with fastp at Q25, ran MiXCR for clone calling and kept in-frame beta chains. Each entry merges the rows of one CDR3 protein and shows their most common DNA and genes. TCRdb, not the authors, supplied the V and J calls. This sample lists almost 600,000 distinct CDR3 sequences; approximately 13% were detected once. Roughly an eighth of the sample belongs to the ten largest clones.

V ends up 11 bases short and J 7 bases short, with an unmatched junction base count of 8. Measured from the cysteine to the phenylalanine, the CDR3 is 14 residues long. Just the 42-base CDR3 DNA is kept, in frame starting at base 1. Reading the germline V gene gives CDR1 SGHVS and CDR2 FQNEAQ. This specimen consisted of PBMCs, obtained on the day of the yellow fever booster vaccination. The sequence is built from TRBV7-8 and TRBJ2-2; TRBD1 lines up with 12 middle nucleotides. This receptor was obtained from a man under 40 who received the YFV17D yellow fever vaccine. The DNA sequence is given as TGTGCCGGGACCGGGACAGGGGGCGGCGGGGAGCTGTTTTTT. Translated, it reads CAGTGTGGGGELFF.